The rows below give T cell receptor beta chains drawn from one sample of a study of cytomegalovirus exposure and HLA in healthy donors. Profiled with immunoSEQ multiplex PCR; TCRdb holds only in-frame clones, not every one. The profile shows over 85,000 clones, roughly 88% of them singletons. The sequenced sample was PBMCs. The origin of the receptors is a woman aged 30 to 39 in good health and CMV-seropositive. The CDR3 runs from the conserved cysteine through the conserved F or W. A D gene is named only where the DNA matches it firmly. Size is stated for part of the rows, as once, few or many counts, or as a class when the clone is expanded.

V gene	D gene	J gene	clone size	CDR3 DNA	CDR3 protein
TRBV28	-	TRBJ2-2	-	TGTGCCAGCAGTGAGGTTGGGGCCACCGGGGAGCTGTTTTTT	CASSEVGATGELFF
TRBV2	TRBD1	TRBJ1-6	-	TGTGCCAGCAGTGAATTAACAGGGGGTAATTCACCCCTCCACTTT	CASSELTGGNSPLHF
TRBV2	-	TRBJ2-7	-	TGTGCCAGTCTGACCCGAAGAGGAGCCTACGAGCAGTACTTC	CASLTRRGAYEQYF
TRBV4-3	-	TRBJ2-2	-	TGCGCCAGCAGCCAAGAGACAGGCAAAGTAGGACGCTACACCGGGGAGCTGTTTTTT	CASSQETGKVGRYTGELFF
TRBV19	TRBD2	TRBJ2-1	-	TGTGCCAGTAGTAACAAACTAGCGGGGTTAAAAAATGAGCAGTTCTTC	CASSNKLAGLKNEQFF
TRBV19	TRBD2	TRBJ2-2	-	TGTGCCAGTAGTATAGATCGGCTAGCGGGGTCGAACACCGGGGAGCTGTTTTTT	CASSIDRLAGSNTGELFF
TRBV11-1	-	TRBJ2-5	-	TGTGCCAGCAGCGGACGGAGGATCCAAGAGACCCAGTACTTC	CASSGRRIQETQYF
TRBV5-6	-	TRBJ1-2	-	TGTGCCAGCAGCCCCGAACCGACAGAGGGCTACACCTTC	CASSPEPTEGYTF
TRBV5-1	TRBD2	TRBJ2-7	-	TGCGCCAGCAGCTTGGGACTAGCGGGTGAAAGCTCCTACGAGCAGTACTTC	CASSLGLAGESSYEQYF
TRBV19	-	TRBJ1-1	-	TGTGCCAGCAGTCGGGGGGGAGAAGCTTTCTTT	CASSRGGEAFF
TRBV18	-	TRBJ2-1	-	TGTGCCAGCTCACCAGGGCACCCAAGGAATGAGCAGTTCTTC	CASSPGHPRNEQFF
TRBV7-9	TRBD1	TRBJ1-2	-	TGTGCCAGCAGCTCCGGAGGGACAGTTGAACATGGCTACACCTTC	CASSSGGTVEHGYTF
TRBV10-3	-	TRBJ2-7	-	TGTGCCACCACCAGGACAAGAACCTACGAGCAGTACTTC	CATTRTRTYEQYF
TRBV20-1	-	TRBJ2-1	-	TGCAGTGCGGCTCAGTTCAGTGAGCAGTTCTTC	CSAAQFSEQFF
TRBV14	-	TRBJ2-5	-	TGTGCCACCCCTGCTGAGGAGGAAGAGACCCAGTACTTC	CATPAEEEETQYF
TRBV29-1	-	TRBJ2-1	-	TGCAGCGTTGAAGGGTCAAGGGGGGGGGTCAATGAGCAGTTCTTC	CSVEGSRGGVNEQFF
TRBV20-1	-	TRBJ2-5	-	TGCAGTGCTAGAGATTATGAGACCCAGTACTTC	CSARDYETQYF
TRBV11-1	-	TRBJ2-7	-	TGTGCCAGCAGCCCGGCAGGGAATAAGTACGAGCAGTACTTC	CASSPAGNKYEQYF
TRBV29-1	-	TRBJ1-1	-	TGCAGCGTATACGGAGGTAATACTGAAGCTTTCTTT	CSVYGGNTEAFF
TRBV18	-	TRBJ2-7	-	TGTGCCAGCTCACCACTAGGGACATCAACCTCTTACGAGCAGTACTTC	CASSPLGTSTSYEQYF
TRBV7-8	TRBD2	TRBJ2-7	-	TGTGCCAGCACCACAAAGGGAAGCGGAGCGGGGGGGCTCCACGAGCAGTACTTC	CASTTKGSGAGGLHEQYF
TRBV13	TRBD1	TRBJ2-7	-	TGTGCCAGCAGCCGGGGACAGGGGGCCTACGAGCAGTACTTC	CASSRGQGAYEQYF
TRBV5-5	TRBD1	TRBJ1-1	-	TGTGCCAGCAGCAGACAGGGGAACACTGAAGCTTTCTTT	CASSRQGNTEAFF
TRBV5-5	-	TRBJ2-7	-	TGTGCCAGCAGCTTGGGACAGAACGAGCAGTACTTC	CASSLGQNEQYF
TRBV7-7	TRBD1	TRBJ2-5	-	TGTGCTAGCAGCCCCGGGAACAGGGGGGACCAAGAGACCCAGTACTTC	CASSPGNRGDQETQYF
TRBV5-4	-	TRBJ1-3	once	TGTGCCAGCAGCCCTACTCCCTTCTCTGGAAACACCATATATTTT	CASSPTPFSGNTIYF
TRBV6-6	TRBD1	TRBJ1-6	-	TGTGCCAGCAGTTATAGAGGGGGCCTGAATAATTCACCCCTCCACTTT	CASSYRGGLNNSPLHF
TRBV14	TRBD1	TRBJ1-3	-	TGTGCCAGCAGCCAAGGACAGGGGCCTGGAAACACCATATATTTT	CASSQGQGPGNTIYF
TRBV30	-	TRBJ2-5	-	TGTGCCTACGGGGGACTCGGAGAGACCCAGTACTTC	CAYGGLGETQYF
TRBV5-4	-	TRBJ2-2	-	TGTGCCAGCAGCTTGGTAGTGGAGGGGACCGGGGAGCTGTTTTTT	CASSLVVEGTGELFF
TRBV7-9	-	TRBJ1-1	-	TGTGCCAGCAGCCCGGGCGGGGGGATCACTGAAGCTTTCTTT	CASSPGGGITEAFF
TRBV28	-	TRBJ2-5	-	TGTGCCACCCATGGCGGCACCTGGATTGGGGAGACCCAGTACTTC	CATHGGTWIGETQYF
TRBV28	-	TRBJ2-2	few	TGTGCCAGCACCTACGGGGGAGTTCGAGGCGGGGAGCTGTTTTTT	CASTYGGVRGGELFF
TRBV4-3	-	TRBJ1-2	-	TGCGCCAGCAGCCAAGAGTCCAGGGGATTCGGTGGCTACACCTTC	CASSQESRGFGGYTF
TRBV4-3	TRBD2	TRBJ2-1	-	TGCGCCAGCAGCCAAGAAGTGGGGGGGTACAATGAGCAGTTCTTC	CASSQEVGGYNEQFF
TRBV6-5	-	TRBJ1-1	-	TGTGCCAGCAGATACTCGGGAGGAATGAACACTGAAGCTTTCTTT	CASRYSGGMNTEAFF
TRBV5-1	-	TRBJ2-5	-	TGCGCCAGCAGCTGGACAGTCCAAGAGACCCAGTACTTC	CASSWTVQETQYF
TRBV7-9	TRBD1	TRBJ2-7	-	TGTGCCAGCAGCCCCCAGGGACAGGGGTTCCGCGAGCAGTACTTC	CASSPQGQGFREQYF
TRBV18	-	TRBJ2-5	-	TGTGCCAGCTCACCAGCGGGAAGCCAAGAGACCCAGTACTTC	CASSPAGSQETQYF
TRBV6-5	-	TRBJ1-2	-	TGTGCCAGCAAGGGGGGGGAGGGCTACACCTTC	CASKGGEGYTF
TRBV5-1	TRBD1	TRBJ1-2	-	TGCGCCAGCAGCCCGGGACAGGGTGATGGCTACACCTTC	CASSPGQGDGYTF
TRBV5-6	TRBD1	TRBJ1-3	-	TGTGCCAGCAGCTGGGGGACAGGGGCAGTTGGAAACACCATATATTTT	CASSWGTGAVGNTIYF
TRBV28	-	TRBJ2-1	-	TGTGCCAGCAGTCCCCCGGCGGGGAGCTACAATGAGCAGTTCTTC	CASSPPAGSYNEQFF
TRBV5-6	-	TRBJ2-4	-	TGTGCCAGCAGTTACACTGGCACCACCGGGAACATTCAGTACTTC	CASSYTGTTGNIQYF
TRBV4-3	TRBD1	TRBJ2-5	-	TGCGCCAGCAGCCAAGACCGGGACAGGGGCGGCGTGACCCAGTACTTC	CASSQDRDRGGVTQYF
TRBV5-6	TRBD1	TRBJ1-2	-	TGTGCCAGCAGCCAACGACGGGACAGAGCTAACTATGGCTACACCTTC	CASSQRRDRANYGYTF
TRBV19	-	TRBJ1-2	-	TGTGCCAGTACCAACGACCTAGTGCTGAATGGCTACACCTTC	CASTNDLVLNGYTF
TRBV5-1	-	TRBJ1-1	-	TGCGCCAGCAGCGCCACCAGGGTCGGCCAAACTGAAGCTTTCTTT	CASSATRVGQTEAFF
TRBV25-1	-	TRBJ1-4	-	TGTGCCAGCAGTGATCACTATCGAGGCAATGATGAAAAACTGTTTTTT	CASSDHYRGNDEKLFF
TRBV6-5	-	TRBJ2-1	once	TGTGCCAGCACCTCGAGCTCCTACAATGAGCAGTTCTTC	CASTSSSYNEQFF
TRBV15	TRBD2	TRBJ2-1	-	TGTGCCACCAGCAGACGCAGGACTAGCGGGGACAATGAGCAGTTCTTC	CATSRRRTSGDNEQFF
TRBV5-1	TRBD1	TRBJ2-5	-	TGCGCCAGCAGCCTGGGACAGGGGGCAATTAGAGAGACCCAGTACTTC	CASSLGQGAIRETQYF
TRBV9	-	TRBJ2-3	once	TGTGCCAGCAGCGTAGAGGCTAGCATAGATACGCAGTATTTT	CASSVEASIDTQYF
TRBV5-1	TRBD1	TRBJ1-1	-	TGCGCCAGCAGCTTCAGTCCGGGACAGGGGGCGAGAGCTTTCTTT	CASSFSPGQGARAFF
TRBV15	TRBD1	TRBJ1-2	-	TGTGCCACCAGCAGAGGCGGGGGCGGGGACAGGGACGGCTACACCTTC	CATSRGGGGDRDGYTF
TRBV7-2	-	TRBJ1-5	-	TGTGCCAGCAGCTTAGAGGGGTCCCCGGGGCCCCAGCATTTT	CASSLEGSPGPQHF
TRBV9	-	TRBJ2-1	-	TGTGCCAGCAGCGTAGGGTCCGGGCGGGGGCCGCAGTTCTTC	CASSVGSGRGPQFF